This entry lists 31 T cell receptor beta chains sequenced from one sample in a study of blood T cell repertoires in COVID-19. Clones were sequenced by immunoSEQ multiplex PCR, and TCRdb holds only the in-frame ones, with some missing. The sample yields about 49,000 clones, around 86% seen once. Input material: peripheral blood. These receptor sequences come from a woman of 80 years or more with COVID-19, enrolled during active disease.

CDR3 bases: TGTGCCAGCAGTATGAGGAGGGGATCCTACAATGAGCAGTTCTTC. Protein: CASSMRRGSYNEQFF. This chain uses TRBV6-2 or TRBV6-3 with TRBJ2-1; maybe TRBD2 (6 bases). V was trimmed by 5 bases and J by 1 base, leaving 12 bases between them. This CDR3 has 15 residues. Per germline, CDR1 MNHEY and CDR2 SVGEGT.

This clone has at least ten counts. This chain uses TRBV3-1 (or the pseudogene TRBV3-2) with TRBJ1-5; D gene unclear. The CDR3 consists of 14 residues. Trimming pared 1 base from V and 2 bases from J, leaving 6 bases between. Per germline, CDR1 LGHDT and CDR2 YNNKEL (reference sequence). The CDR3 is CASSQVGGNQPQHF. CDR3 coding DNA: TGTGCCAGCAGCCAAGTCGGAGGCAATCAGCCCCAGCATTTT.

This clone has just a few counts. The J gene is TRBJ2-3, the V gene TRBV7-2; D not certain. The V gene's germline CDR1 is SGHTA and CDR2 FQGNSA. V was cut by 2 bases and J by 4 bases, with 16 bases left in between. The CDR3 sequence is 16 residues long. The CDR3 nucleotides read TGTGCCAGCAGCTTAATGGTTAGCACCAGTTCAGATACGCAGTATTTT. It encodes CASSLMVSTSSDTQYF. The full variable domain, with the rest looked up from reference TRBV7-2 and TRBJ2-3, is GAGVSQSPSNKVTEKGKDVELRCDPISGHTALYWYRQSLGQGLEFLIYFQGNSAPDKSGLPSDRFSAERTGGSVSTLTIQRTQQEDSAVYLCASSLMVSTSSDTQYFGPGTRLTVL.

The rearrangement uses TRBV6-6 and TRBJ1-5; D gene ambiguous. The CDR3 consists of 13 residues. Germline loops: CDR1 MNHNY, CDR2 SVGAGI (reference sequence). V was cut by 5 bases and J by 6 bases, with 11 bases left in between. The CDR3 protein is CASSRGEGQPQHF. The CDR3 bases are TGTGCCAGCAGTCGCGGGGAAGGTCAGCCCCAGCATTTT.

CDR3 sequence reads: CASIFGVQTQPQHF. CDR3 in DNA: TGTGCCAGCATTTTCGGGGTCCAGACCCAGCCCCAGCATTTT. The chain couples TRBV21-1 to TRBJ1-5. TRBV21-1 is an annotated pseudogene. This CDR3 spans 14 amino acids.

This rearrangement joins TRBV19 to TRBJ1-3, with D possibly being TRBD1 (5 bases). Trimming removed 3 bases at V and 0 bases at J, with 12 bases between. The CDR3 has 16 amino acids. CDR1 is LNHDA and CDR2 is SQIVND in the germline V gene (reference sequence). CDR3 sequence: CASSIIDSISGNTIYF. The CDR3, as DNA: TGTGCCAGTAGTATCATCGACAGCATCTCTGGAAACACCATATATTTT.

The J gene is TRBJ2-2, the V gene TRBV19, with TRBD1 matching 7 bases. CDR3 length: 15 amino acids. The junction had 8 bases not matched to a gene; V was cut back by 5 bases and J by 5 bases. The germline gives CDR1 LNHDA, CDR2 SQIVND (reference sequence). The CDR3: CASSSWTGGTGELFF. As DNA, the CDR3 is TGTGCCAGTAGTTCATGGACAGGCGGGACCGGGGAGCTGTTTTTT.

This chain joins TRBV5-4 and TRBJ2-5; a weak D match, TRBD2 (5 bases). Trimming removed 1 base from V and 4 bases from J, with 14 bases in between. The germline V gene has CDR1 SGHNT and CDR2 YYREEE (reference sequence). CDR3 length: 15 residues. The CDR3: CASSLRLGGGETQYF. CDR3 bases: TGTGCCAGCAGCTTGCGCCTCGGAGGAGGAGAGACCCAGTACTTC.

This clone has a handful of counts. This chain uses TRBV5-1 with TRBJ2-2; D ambiguous. V lost 0 bases and J 4 bases, leaving 4 bases between the germline ends. CDR1 and CDR2 (germline): SGHRS, YFSETQ. This CDR3 is built from 13 residues. The CDR3 region has the DNA TGCGCCAGCAGCTTGGTTCTCACCGGGGAGCTGTTTTTT. Protein sequence: CASSLVLTGELFF.

The chain recombines TRBV27 with TRBJ2-1, with 10 bases fitting TRBD2. Losses at the gene ends were 0 bases for V and 4 bases for J; bases not matched to a gene: 3. This CDR3 has 16 residues. Germline CDR1 reads MNHEY; CDR2 reads SMNVEV (reference sequence). The CDR3 nucleotides read TGTGCCAGCAGTTTATCGTTGACTAGCGGGTACAATGAGCAGTTCTTC. This codes for CASSLSLTSGYNEQFF.

The CDR3 loop reads CASSHYTGANTGELFF. As DNA, the CDR3 is TGTGCCAGCAGCCACTATACGGGAGCGAACACCGGGGAGCTGTTTTTT. The chain carries TRBV7-6 and TRBJ2-2; a possible D gene is TRBD2 (6 bases). Germline CDR1 is SGHVS and CDR2 is FNYEAQ. V was shortened by 5 bases and J by 0 bases, with 13 bases between the two germline ends. The CDR3 has 16 amino acids.

The chain recombines TRBV6-5 with TRBJ1-5, with 8 bases lining up with TRBD1. The germline CDR1 and CDR2 sequences are MNHEY and SVGAGI. The CDR3 covers 15 residues. The ends lost 10 bases at V and 1 base at J; junction bases unmatched: 9. In DNA, the CDR3 is TGTGCCACATTGAGGGACAGGACCAGCAATCAGCCCCAGCATTTT. Protein product: CATLRDRTSNQPQHF.

A remark on this clone: Other DNA sequences from this sample encode an identical CDR3 as well. The chain recombines TRBV7-3 with TRBJ2-3; maybe TRBD1 (6 bases). Trimming removed 2 bases at V and 2 bases at J, with 11 bases between. CDR1 and CDR2 from the germline V gene are SGHTA and FQGTGA. The CDR3 consists of 15 residues. The CDR3 nucleotides are TGTGCCAGCAGCTTATCGGGACAAGACACAGATACGCAGTATTTT. Its translation: CASSLSGQDTDTQYF.

The chain has TRBV27 and TRBJ2-7; tentative D call: TRBD2 (5 bases). From germline, CDR1 is MNHEY and CDR2 SMNVEV (reference sequence). This CDR3 region has 14 residues. The V and J ends lost 2 bases and 4 bases respectively, with 12 bases between them. In DNA form, the CDR3 reads TGTGCCAGCAGTTTAAGCCCGGAGGCTTACGAGCAGTACTTC. Its translation is CASSLSPEAYEQYF.

The rearrangement joins TRBV10-1 to TRBJ2-5; D may be TRBD2 (5 bases). In germline, CDR1 is WNHNN, CDR2 SYGVQD (reference sequence). V lost 2 bases to trimming and J lost 5 bases, with 9 bases between them. This CDR3 spans 13 amino acids. The DNA for the CDR3 is TGCGCCAGCAGTGAGGGCCCGGGGGAGACCCAGTACTTC. Translated: CASSEGPGETQYF.

The chain couples TRBV19 to TRBJ2-2; a possible D gene is TRBD1 (5 bases). This CDR3 contains 18 residues. The germline gives CDR1 LNHDA, CDR2 SQIVND (reference sequence). The V gene lost 0 bases and the J gene lost 0 bases, with 14 bases spanning the gap. The CDR3 reads CASSIERGQGSNTGELFF. CDR3 bases: TGTGCCAGTAGTATAGAAAGGGGCCAGGGCTCGAACACCGGGGAGCTGTTTTTT. Complete variable domain (other parts from reference TRBV19 and TRBJ2-2): DGGITQSPKYLFRKEGQNVTLSCEQNLNHDAMYWYRQDPGQGLRLIYYSQIVNDFQKGDIAEGYSVSREKKESFPLTVTSAQKNPTAFYLCASSIERGQGSNTGELFFGEGSRLTVL.

This clone was counted a single time. The chain has TRBV20-1 and TRBJ2-7; D gene unclear. Germline-derived CDR1 and CDR2 are DFQATT and SNEGSKA (reference sequence). The CDR3 consists of 11 residues. The CDR3 bases are TGCTCCTTTGTTCCCTCTTACGAGCAGTACTTC. It specifies CSFVPSYEQYF.

The chain uses TRBV7-9 and TRBJ2-7, with no clear D. The CDR3 runs 13 residues. Per the germline V gene, CDR1 is SEHNR and CDR2 is FQNEAQ (reference sequence). The V and J ends lost 6 bases and 3 bases respectively, with 12 bases between them. The CDR3 protein is CASRQELLYEQYF. The CDR3 coding sequence is TGTGCCAGCAGACAAGAACTACTCTACGAGCAGTACTTC.

The chain has TRBV6-5 and TRBJ2-3; possibly TRBD1 for D (5 bases). Germline V gene lookup returns CDR1 MNHEY and CDR2 SVGAGI. This CDR3 has 13 residues. Trimming took 7 bases from V and 1 from J, leaving 9 bases between them. CDR3 in DNA: TGTGCCAGCACTAAGACAGGCACAGATACGCAGTATTTT. It is translated as CASTKTGTDTQYF.

This clone was counted a few times. The rearrangement joins TRBV5-6 to TRBJ2-1; 11 nucleotides line up with TRBD2. The V gene's germline CDR1 is SGHDT and CDR2 YYEEEE. V lost 5 bases and J lost 5; bases outside the gene matches: 12. This CDR3 region has 17 residues. The CDR3 loop reads CASSLRGSGRVHNEQFF. The CDR3 DNA reads TGTGCCAGCAGTCTCCGGGGTAGCGGGAGGGTCCACAATGAGCAGTTCTTC.

The V call is TRBV10-3, the J call TRBJ2-7, with TRBD1 matching over 9 bases. CDR1 is ENHRY, CDR2 SYGVKD, per germline. The V gene end was trimmed by 10 bases and the J gene end by 2 bases; junction bases not matched to a gene: 3. This CDR3 contains 12 residues. CDR3 nucleotide sequence: TGTGCCACCGGACAGGGGCCCTACGAGCAGTACTTC. This sequence encodes CATGQGPYEQYF.

The chain is built from TRBV21-1 and TRBJ2-7; the DNA was not used to check the table's D call, TRBD1. TRBV21-1 represents a pseudogene. The CDR3 extends over 17 amino acids. This CDR3 is CASSKRQDRDTPCEQYF. The CDR3 DNA follows: TGTGCCAGCAGCAAACGACAGGACAGGGATACGCCGTGCGAGCAGTACTTC.

This sequence joins TRBV14 and TRBJ2-3; no reliable D call. The CDR3 length is 11 residues. The germline CDR1 and CDR2 sequences are SGHDN and FVKESK. Trimming cost V 4 bases and J 4 bases, with 3 bases left between them. CDR3 in amino acids: CASSLADTQYF. The CDR3 nucleotides read TGTGCCAGCAGCCTCGCAGATACGCAGTATTTT.

The chain employs TRBV27 and TRBJ1-4; 11 bases match TRBD1. V gave up 7 bases and J gave up 7 bases; unmatched junction bases: 8. CDR3 size: 15 residues. Germline V gene lookup returns CDR1 MNHEY and CDR2 SMNVEV (reference sequence). The DNA of the CDR3 is TGTGCCAGCATGCAAAGAGGGACAGGGGGTGAAAAACTGTTTTTT. Translation: CASMQRGTGGEKLFF.

The rearrangement links TRBV15 to TRBJ1-4; D uncertain. V gave up 5 bases and J gave up 7 bases, with 20 bases separating them. Germline V gene lookup returns CDR1 LNHNV and CDR2 YYDKDF (reference sequence). The length of the CDR3 is 16 residues. CDR3 amino acids: CATSWAPGGGSEKLFF. The CDR3 nucleotides are TGTGCCACCAGCTGGGCCCCCGGAGGTGGGTCTGAAAAACTGTTTTTT.

This chain joins TRBV6-1 and TRBJ1-1; perhaps TRBD1 as D (6 bases). V lost 2 bases and J 2 bases, leaving 12 bases between the germline ends. The CDR3 has 15 amino acids. From germline, CDR1 is MNHNS and CDR2 SASEGT. CDR3 loop: CASSETGMVNTEAFF. In DNA, the CDR3 is TGTGCCAGCAGTGAAACAGGGATGGTAAACACTGAAGCTTTCTTT.

The DNA of the CDR3 is TGTGCCAGTAGTGGCGGGAGGAGAAATGAGCAGTTCTTC. The encoded protein is CASSGGRRNEQFF. The rearrangement links TRBV19 to TRBJ2-1, with TRBD2 identical over 8 bases. Germline V gene data show CDR1 as LNHDA and CDR2 as SQIVND (reference sequence). The CDR3 runs 13 residues. J lost 7 bases, V lost 5 bases, and 4 bases had no gene match.

This chain uses TRBV4-1 with TRBJ2-3; 14 nucleotides agree with TRBD2. The CDR3 has 18 amino acids. Germline trimming cut 4 bases from V and 0 bases from J; bases unmatched to any gene: 6. Germline lookup yields CDR1 MGHRA and CDR2 YSYEKL. In nucleotides, the CDR3 is TGCGCCAGCAGCCGCGGACTAGCGGGAGGCCTGAGCACAGATACGCAGTATTTT. It translates to CASSRGLAGGLSTDTQYF.

In its sample, this clone is medium-sized. The gene calls are TRBV6-4 and TRBJ2-2, with 7 positions matching TRBD1. Germline V CDR1 and CDR2: MRHNA, SNTAGT. V shed 5 bases, J shed 6 bases, and the junction held 9 bases outside the gene matches. The CDR3 has 15 residues. Here the CDR3 DNA reads TGTGCCAGCAGTCCCGGGACAGTTGGCGCCGGGGAGCTGTTTTTT. This translates into CASSPGTVGAGELFF.

J is TRBJ2-1 and V is TRBV5-1, with 9 bases lining up with TRBD2. Germline CDR1 SGHRS, CDR2 YFSETQ. CDR3 length: 16 amino acids. Trimming at V came to 0 bases and at J to 4 bases, leaving 5 bases not matched to a gene. The DNA of the CDR3 is TGCGCCAGCAGCTTGGTTCCAGCGGGAGGTTACAATGAGCAGTTCTTC. It specifies CASSLVPAGGYNEQFF.

The chain uses TRBV6-4 and TRBJ2-7; 10 bases align to TRBD1. The V and J ends lost 6 bases and 4 bases, in that order; junction bases with no gene match: 9. This CDR3 spans 15 amino acids. Germline V CDR1 and CDR2: MRHNA, SNTAGT. The CDR3 DNA sequence: TGTGCCAGCAGCAAAGAGACAGGGGGCAGTTACGAGCAGTACTTC. Its protein product is CASSKETGGSYEQYF.